This record covers a single T cell receptor (beta chain). Its antigen is unknown. The data were obtained in a study of T cells in localized non-small cell lung cancer. Study-wide findings and caveats: A higher density of T cells in blood coincided with extended overall survival. Uninvolved adjacent lung showed higher T cell clonality than tumor. Turning up in adjacent lung were a median approximately 60 of the top 100 tumor clones.

Sequenced by immunoSEQ multiplex PCR; TCRdb stores in-frame clones only, minus some. In the table there are some 2,300 clones, 24% of which are singletons. The TCR was taken from a woman aged 40 to 75 with stage II squamous cell lung carcinoma. The sequencing used lung tumor tissue, collected before any cancer treatment.

Written as DNA, the CDR3 is TGCAGCGTTGAACGGGGACAGAGCACTGAAGCTTTCTTT. Encoded protein: CSVERGQSTEAFF. V is TRBV29-1 and J is TRBJ1-1, with 7 bases lining up with TRBD1. The length of the CDR3 is 13 residues. Germline V gives CDR1 SQVTM, CDR2 ANQGSEA. J gave up 4 bases and V 2 bases, and 4 bases lay outside the gene matches.